This T cell receptor beta chain was sequenced during a study of T cell responses to AZD1222 COVID-19 vaccine. TCRdb's copy holds only in-frame clones and misses some; the assay was immunoSEQ multiplex PCR. In the table there are about 120,000 clones, around 83% of which are singletons. On this clone itself: Its antigen remains unidentified.

General observations from the study: Most donors were white British and more were female, and clonal diversity was possibly underestimated. In all cases, repertoires were sampled only after the peak T cell response. At 160-218 and 743-854, vaccine-associated CD4 TCRs were dominant, and they spanned spike. Only 5 or 6 people who got AZD1222 tested seropositive at baseline.

The clonotype was recovered from an adult who received the AZD1222 COVID-19 vaccine. The material was peripheral blood, obtained 28 days after the second AZD1222 dose.

The CDR3 nucleotides read TGTGCCACCAGCAGAGATAGTGTTAGCGTCAATGAGCAGTTCTTC. Translation gives CATSRDSVSVNEQFF. The chain couples TRBV15 to TRBJ2-1; D perhaps matches TRBD2 (5 bases). The germline V gene encodes CDR1 LNHNV and CDR2 YYDKDF (reference sequence). The CDR3 runs to 15 residues. V lost 0 bases, J lost 6 bases, and 12 bases lay in between.